This TCR beta chain was found in a study of cytomegalovirus exposure and HLA in healthy donors. Findings of the study overall: In a later analysis, the majority of CMV-associated beta chains seemingly showed HLA restriction. According to an earlier analysis, most TCR beta V segments yielded productive rearrangements about 87% or about 30% of the time.

PCR involved 60 Vbeta and 13 Jbeta primers. Clones were read by immunoSEQ multiplex PCR, and TCRdb kept only the in-frame ones, dropping some. The data contain around 140,000 clones, about 80% of them singletons. Worth noting for this clone: What it binds is not known.

The receptor's source is an older woman in good health and CMV-seropositive. The sample was PBMCs.

The CDR3 DNA is TGTGCCAGCAGGGGTCGGGGGTATCAGCCCCAGCATTTT. Its protein product is CASRGRGYQPQHF. The rearrangement links TRBV9 to TRBJ1-5; TRBD1 might be the D (5 bases). The germline gives CDR1 SGDLS, CDR2 YYNGEE. CDR3 length: 13 residues. Trimming removed 5 bases from V and 5 bases from J, with 11 bases in between. Looking up the rest from reference TRBV9 and TRBJ1-5 gives the full variable domain: DSGVTQTPKHLITATGQRVTLRCSPRSGDLSVYWYQQSLDQGLQFLIQYYNGEERAKGNILERFSAQQFPDLHSELNLSSLELGDSALYFCASRGRGYQPQHFGDGTRLSIL.